This T cell receptor beta chain came from a study of beta chain features in type 1 diabetes. Study-wide context: The number of sorted cells examined across all samples was some 99 million.

Findings of the study overall: Shortening that was moderate but significant affected the TCRB CDR3s of Type 1 diabetes patients in all four CD4+ subsets.

cDNA synthesis used the whole RNA isolate, giving expressed TCRB sequences. It was found that naive, central memory and regulatory T cell samples averaged about 3.57 million reads. Assay: immunoSEQ multiplex PCR; the TCRdb copy retains only in-frame clones and omits some. The repertoire has roughly 500,000 clones, 30% of them found once; the top ten carry 0.065%. V lost 0 bases, J lost 3 bases, and 6 bases lay in between. The CDR3 has 13 residues. The germline gives CDR1 MGHDK, CDR2 SYGVNS. Notes on this clone: Antigen specificity is unknown.

Sequencing used naive CD4+ T cells from blood. The sequence derives from a man aged 18 to 30 in good health. The rearrangement joins TRBV25-1 to TRBJ2-7; D remains unclear. CDR3 amino acids: CASSEYTDYEQYF. DNA for the CDR3: TGTGCCAGCAGTGAATATACGGACTACGAGCAGTACTTC.